These T cell receptor beta chains were read from a single sample in a study of T cells in Graves' hyperthyroidism and ophthalmopathy. MiXCR was run by TCRdb on the multiplex PCR reads, yielding one entry per CDR3 protein. The sample consists of about 840,000 distinct CDR3 sequences, about 38% of them appearing once. Sequenced: blood. Every receptor here comes from a young man with Graves' hyperthyroidism. Both conserved end residues are part of each CDR3. The D gene is left open where the match is weak.

TRBV6-1	TRBJ2-2	TRBD2	CASSVTSGDTGELFF
TRBV25-1	TRBJ1-2	TRBD1	CASSGPGQGYGYTF
TRBV4-2	TRBJ2-5	-	CASSQVEGRRETQYF
TRBV7-9	TRBJ2-7	-	CASSRTGPLEQYF
TRBV10-3	TRBJ1-1	-	CAISEEGGSEAFF
TRBV29-1	TRBJ1-1	-	CSAVDSALQGAFF
TRBV6-1	TRBJ2-5	TRBD1	CASSGQEQETQYF
TRBV19	TRBJ1-1	TRBD1	CASSSGGHPGDTEAFF
TRBV7-3	TRBJ1-3	-	CASSLTSRVCSNTIYF
TRBV6-5	TRBJ1-3	-	CASSYGGLSSGNTIYF
TRBV15	TRBJ1-2	-	CATSTGGGYGYTF
TRBV19	TRBJ1-1	TRBD1	CASQIGQGGTEAFF
TRBV10-3	TRBJ1-5	-	CATGPNIKQPQHF
TRBV19	TRBJ1-5	-	CASSWTSISNQPQHF
TRBV14	TRBJ2-7	-	CASSQLREQYF
TRBV20-1	TRBJ2-2	-	CSARDVDFTGELFF
TRBV12-3/TRBV12-4	TRBJ1-2	TRBD1	CASSQNRQGRYGYTF
TRBV4-2	TRBJ2-7	TRBD2	CASSQDTSGSYEQYF
TRBV6-5	TRBJ1-1	-	CASSYEGPEAFF
TRBV2	TRBJ2-1	TRBD2	CASSASGASYNEQFF
TRBV10-3	TRBJ2-7	-	CPTDDTGYEQYF
TRBV7-8	TRBJ1-1	-	CASSLRQVVTGAFF
TRBV29-1	TRBJ1-5	-	CSVVRGGQETQHF